The rows below give T cell receptor beta chains drawn from one sample of a study of early T cells in non-severe SARS-CoV-2 infection. MiXCR, applied by TCRdb to the 5' RACE reads, yields one record per CDR3 protein. The sample lists approximately 23,000 distinct CDR3 sequences; roughly 4.9% were seen once. Sequenced sample: whole blood. Receptor source: an adult who was a healthcare worker with PCR-confirmed SARS-CoV-2 infection or an uninfected control (not recorded which). CDR3s leave out the opening cysteine and the closing phenylalanine or tryptophan.

cdr3_aa | cdr3_length | j_call | v_call
ASSSSGLAAQETQY | 14 | TRBJ2-5 | TRBV7-2
SVAGPPGANVLT | 12 | TRBJ2-6 | TRBV29-1
ASSYPPTVNTEAF | 13 | TRBJ1-1 | TRBV6-6
SARDQTGEWETQY | 13 | TRBJ2-5 | TRBV20-1
ASTPEGDTQY | 10 | TRBJ2-3 | TRBV28
SARGTSGYTGELF | 13 | TRBJ2-2 | TRBV20-1
ASHSAFQETQY | 11 | TRBJ2-5 | TRBV6-5
SARDGRIQY | 9 | TRBJ2-4 | TRBV20-1
ASSLGVLSSSTDTQY | 15 | TRBJ2-3 | TRBV11-2
ASSQNQGQNTEAF | 13 | TRBJ1-1 | TRBV7-9
SVESEASYNEQF | 12 | TRBJ2-1 | TRBV29-1
ASSMNPYEQY | 10 | TRBJ2-7 | TRBV28
ASSLGLRDREQY | 12 | TRBJ2-7 | TRBV5-4
ASGARRSGELF | 11 | TRBJ2-2 | TRBV6-1
ASSLPGGVSKNIQY | 14 | TRBJ2-4 | TRBV7-2
ATSALGFRELF | 11 | TRBJ2-2 | TRBV24-1
ATSDPDLPADTQY | 13 | TRBJ2-3 | TRBV24-1
ASSESPEKLF | 10 | TRBJ1-4 | TRBV10-1
ASSLYANSYEQY | 12 | TRBJ2-7 | TRBV11-2
ASSASYGTEAF | 11 | TRBJ1-1 | TRBV6-4
ASSFPGGGYEQY | 12 | TRBJ2-7 | TRBV7-8
ASSPSRDHYEQY | 12 | TRBJ2-7 | TRBV7-9
ASSLISVINEKLF | 13 | TRBJ1-4 | TRBV28
ATSRGVGSGYT | 11 | TRBJ1-2 | TRBV15
ASRRGTVY | 8 | TRBJ2-7 | TRBV28
SARGLARGSYQETQY | 15 | TRBJ2-5 | TRBV20-1
ASSLGPGEVF | 10 | TRBJ1-4 | TRBV11-2
ASSQTTYGELF | 11 | TRBJ2-2 | TRBV3-1
ASSLEDSGAQY | 11 | TRBJ2-5 | TRBV7-8
ASSQRLAGVVNEQF | 14 | TRBJ2-1 | TRBV5-5
ASSSPGPDTQY | 11 | TRBJ2-3 | TRBV11-2
ASRGQGMTHEQY | 12 | TRBJ2-7 | TRBV28
ASSSFNEKLF | 10 | TRBJ1-4 | TRBV11-2
ASSADRGLTTQY | 12 | TRBJ2-5 | TRBV9
ASSPRTSGMEY | 11 | TRBJ2-3 | TRBV9
ASSSGLAGGPYEQY | 14 | TRBJ2-7 | TRBV7-9
ASRAGTVYEQY | 11 | TRBJ2-7 | TRBV2
ASSEKTGAAEAF | 12 | TRBJ1-1 | TRBV7-9
SARDRTGAYGYT | 12 | TRBJ1-2 | TRBV20-1
ASSSGQGIDGYT | 12 | TRBJ1-2 | TRBV5-1
ASSYGRNEQY | 10 | TRBJ2-7 | TRBV6-6
ASSISRNQPQH | 11 | TRBJ1-5 | TRBV19
ASSLRPVTSLNNNEQF | 16 | TRBJ2-1 | TRBV7-8
AISESKGNEQF | 11 | TRBJ2-1 | TRBV10-3
ASSPTPGPTSYEQY | 14 | TRBJ2-7 | TRBV3-1
ASSLKGSASYEQY | 13 | TRBJ2-7 | TRBV7-9
ASSFSVTDNEKLF | 13 | TRBJ1-4 | TRBV5-6
SASSLANTYEQY | 12 | TRBJ2-7 | TRBV20-1
ASSLGVGGTDTQY | 13 | TRBJ2-3 | TRBV11-2
ATSPTGYSENTIY | 13 | TRBJ1-3 | TRBV7-6
ASSQGGSNQPQH | 12 | TRBJ1-5 | TRBV7-9
ASSLSGAHEQF | 11 | TRBJ2-1 | TRBV5-1
ASSPNPPGLAGGLKEGYEQY | 20 | TRBJ2-7 | TRBV19